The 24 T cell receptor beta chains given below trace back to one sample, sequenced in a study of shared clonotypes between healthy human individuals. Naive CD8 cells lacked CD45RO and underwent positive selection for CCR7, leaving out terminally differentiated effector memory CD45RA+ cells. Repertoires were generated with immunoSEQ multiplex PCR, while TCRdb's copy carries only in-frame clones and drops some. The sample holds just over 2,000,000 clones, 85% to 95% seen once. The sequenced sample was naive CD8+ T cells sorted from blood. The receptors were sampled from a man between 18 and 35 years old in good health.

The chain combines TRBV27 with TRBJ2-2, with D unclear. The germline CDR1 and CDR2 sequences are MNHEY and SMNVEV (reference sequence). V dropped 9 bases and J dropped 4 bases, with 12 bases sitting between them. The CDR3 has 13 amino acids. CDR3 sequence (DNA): TGTGCCAGTTTATCGGACCCCACCGGGGAGCTGTTTTTT. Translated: CASLSDPTGELFF.

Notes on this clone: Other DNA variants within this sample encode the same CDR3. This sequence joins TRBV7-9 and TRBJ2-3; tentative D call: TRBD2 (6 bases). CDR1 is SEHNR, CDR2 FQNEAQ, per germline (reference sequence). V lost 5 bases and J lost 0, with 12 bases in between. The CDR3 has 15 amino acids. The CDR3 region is CASSPTGVSTDTQYF. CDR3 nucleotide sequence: TGTGCCAGCAGCCCGACGGGAGTTAGCACAGATACGCAGTATTTT.

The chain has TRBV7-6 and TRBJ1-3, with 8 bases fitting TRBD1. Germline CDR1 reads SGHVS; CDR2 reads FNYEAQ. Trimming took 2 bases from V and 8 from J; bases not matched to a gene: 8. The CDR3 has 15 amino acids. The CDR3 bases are TGTGCCAGCAGCTTAAACCCGGACAGGGAGGACACCATATATTTT. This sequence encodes CASSLNPDREDTIYF.

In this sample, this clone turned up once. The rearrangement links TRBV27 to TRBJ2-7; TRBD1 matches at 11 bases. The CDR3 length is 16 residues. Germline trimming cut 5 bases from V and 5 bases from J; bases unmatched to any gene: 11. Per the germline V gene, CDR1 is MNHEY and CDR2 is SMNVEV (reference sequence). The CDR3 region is CASSPGPGQGVHEQYF. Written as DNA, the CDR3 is TGTGCCAGCAGTCCAGGCCCGGGACAGGGGGTCCACGAGCAGTACTTC.

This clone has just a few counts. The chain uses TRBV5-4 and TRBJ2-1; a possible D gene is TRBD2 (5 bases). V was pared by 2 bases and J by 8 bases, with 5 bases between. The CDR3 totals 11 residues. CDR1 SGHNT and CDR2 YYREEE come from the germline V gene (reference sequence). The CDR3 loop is CASSFSDEQFF. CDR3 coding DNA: TGTGCCAGCAGCTTTAGCGATGAGCAGTTCTTC.

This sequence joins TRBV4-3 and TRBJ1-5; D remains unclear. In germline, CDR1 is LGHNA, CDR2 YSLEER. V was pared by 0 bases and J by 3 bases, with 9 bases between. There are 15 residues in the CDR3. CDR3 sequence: CASSQDRSVNQPQHF. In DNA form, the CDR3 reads TGCGCCAGCAGCCAAGATAGGTCGGTCAATCAGCCCCAGCATTTT.

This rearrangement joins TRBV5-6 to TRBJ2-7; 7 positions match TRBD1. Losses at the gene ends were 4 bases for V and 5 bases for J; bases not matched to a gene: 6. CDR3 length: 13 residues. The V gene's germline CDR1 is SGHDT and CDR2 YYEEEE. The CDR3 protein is CASSEGTADEQYF. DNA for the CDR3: TGTGCCAGCAGCGAAGGGACAGCAGACGAGCAGTACTTC.

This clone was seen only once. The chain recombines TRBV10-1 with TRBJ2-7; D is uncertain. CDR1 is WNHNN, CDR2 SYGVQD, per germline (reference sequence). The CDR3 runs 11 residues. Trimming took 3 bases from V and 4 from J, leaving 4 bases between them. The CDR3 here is CASSDHYEQYF. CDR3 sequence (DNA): TGCGCCAGCAGTGACCATTACGAGCAGTACTTC.

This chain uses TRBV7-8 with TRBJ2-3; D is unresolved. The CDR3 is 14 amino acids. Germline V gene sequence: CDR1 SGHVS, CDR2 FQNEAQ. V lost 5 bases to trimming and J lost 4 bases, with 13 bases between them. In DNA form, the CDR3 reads TGTGCCAGCAGCAAGCACCGTCGGGCAGATACGCAGTATTTT. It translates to CASSKHRRADTQYF.

The chain's CDR3 is CASIPNSYEQYF. The CDR3, as DNA: TGTGCCAGCATCCCGAACTCCTACGAGCAGTACTTC. This chain links TRBV25-1 with TRBJ2-7, with no clear D. This CDR3 has 12 amino acids. Trimming removed 7 bases at V and 0 bases at J, with 7 bases between. Germline V CDR1 and CDR2: MGHDK, SYGVNS.

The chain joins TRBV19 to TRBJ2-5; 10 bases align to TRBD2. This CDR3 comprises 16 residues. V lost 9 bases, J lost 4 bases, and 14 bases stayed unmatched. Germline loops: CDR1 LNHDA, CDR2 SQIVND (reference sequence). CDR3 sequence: CASRPGWGLASETQYF. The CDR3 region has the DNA TGTGCCAGCCGCCCGGGTTGGGGACTAGCGTCAGAGACCCAGTACTTC.

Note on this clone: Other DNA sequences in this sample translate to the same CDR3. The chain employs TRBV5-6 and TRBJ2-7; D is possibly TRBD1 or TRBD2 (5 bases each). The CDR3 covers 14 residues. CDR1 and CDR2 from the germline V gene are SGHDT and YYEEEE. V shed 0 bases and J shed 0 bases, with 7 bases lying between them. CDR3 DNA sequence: TGTGCCAGCAGCTTGGGTGGGGGCTCCTACGAGCAGTACTTC. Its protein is CASSLGGGSYEQYF.

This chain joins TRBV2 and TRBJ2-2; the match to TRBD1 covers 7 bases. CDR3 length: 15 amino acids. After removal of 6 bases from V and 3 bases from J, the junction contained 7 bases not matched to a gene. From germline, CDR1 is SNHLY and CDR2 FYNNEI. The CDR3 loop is CASSRGTLDTGELFF. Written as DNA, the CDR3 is TGTGCCAGCAGCAGGGGGACACTAGACACCGGGGAGCTGTTTTTT.

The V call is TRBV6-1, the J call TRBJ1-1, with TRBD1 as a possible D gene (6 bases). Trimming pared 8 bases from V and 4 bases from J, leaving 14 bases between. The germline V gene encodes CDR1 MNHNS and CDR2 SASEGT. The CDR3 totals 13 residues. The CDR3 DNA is TGTGCCAGCCTTGGACAGCGAGGCACTGAAGCTTTCTTT. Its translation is CASLGQRGTEAFF.

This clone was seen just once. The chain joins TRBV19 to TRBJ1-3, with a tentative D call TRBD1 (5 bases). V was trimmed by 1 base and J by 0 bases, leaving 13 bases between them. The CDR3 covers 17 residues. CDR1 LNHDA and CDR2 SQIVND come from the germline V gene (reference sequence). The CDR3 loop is CASSIVPGLASGNTIYF. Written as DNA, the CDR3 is TGTGCCAGTAGTATAGTTCCGGGACTGGCCTCTGGAAACACCATATATTTT.

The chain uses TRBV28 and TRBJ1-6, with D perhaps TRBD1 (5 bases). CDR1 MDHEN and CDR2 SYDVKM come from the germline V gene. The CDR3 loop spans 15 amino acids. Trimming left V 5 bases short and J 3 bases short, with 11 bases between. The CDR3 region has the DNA TGTGCCAGCAGTCCTGGGGCAGTCTATAATTCACCCCTCCACTTT. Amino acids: CASSPGAVYNSPLHF.

CDR3 sequence: CASSAIPGQGPLKATDTQYF. CDR3 in DNA: TGTGCCAGCAGTGCAATACCGGGACAGGGGCCACTGAAGGCCACAGATACGCAGTATTTT. V gene TRBV2 combines with J gene TRBJ2-3, with 10 bases aligning to TRBD1. CDR1 is SNHLY and CDR2 is FYNNEI in the germline V gene. V shed 4 bases, J shed 2 bases, and the junction held 18 bases outside the gene matches. This CDR3 is 20 amino acids long.

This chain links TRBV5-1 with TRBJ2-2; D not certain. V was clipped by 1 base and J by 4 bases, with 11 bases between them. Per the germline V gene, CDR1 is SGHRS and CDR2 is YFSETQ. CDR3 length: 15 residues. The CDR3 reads CASSLRDFGTGELFF. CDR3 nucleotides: TGCGCCAGCAGCTTGCGAGACTTCGGCACCGGGGAGCTGTTTTTT.

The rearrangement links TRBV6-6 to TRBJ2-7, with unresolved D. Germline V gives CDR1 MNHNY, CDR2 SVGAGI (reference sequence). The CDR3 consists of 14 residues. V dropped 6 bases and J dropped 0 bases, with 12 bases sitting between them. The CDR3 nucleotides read TGTGCCAGCAGCCCCCCTCCGGGCTCCTACGAGCAGTACTTC. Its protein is CASSPPPGSYEQYF.

CDR3 nucleotides: TGCGCCAGCAGCCCTTGGGGCCTAGCGCCCTACAATGAGCAGTTCTTC. It yields the protein CASSPWGLAPYNEQFF. This chain uses TRBV4-3 with TRBJ2-1; possibly TRBD2 for D (6 bases). Germline V gene lookup returns CDR1 LGHNA and CDR2 YSLEER. V was shortened by 4 bases and J by 2 bases, with 15 bases between the two germline ends. This CDR3 region has 16 residues.

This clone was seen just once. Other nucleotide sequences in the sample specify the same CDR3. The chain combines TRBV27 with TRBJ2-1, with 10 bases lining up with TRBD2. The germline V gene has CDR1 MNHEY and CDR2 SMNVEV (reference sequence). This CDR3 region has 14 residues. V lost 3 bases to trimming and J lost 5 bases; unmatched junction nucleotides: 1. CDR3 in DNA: TGTGCCAGCAGTTTTCTAGCGGGAGACAATGAGCAGTTCTTC. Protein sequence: CASSFLAGDNEQFF.

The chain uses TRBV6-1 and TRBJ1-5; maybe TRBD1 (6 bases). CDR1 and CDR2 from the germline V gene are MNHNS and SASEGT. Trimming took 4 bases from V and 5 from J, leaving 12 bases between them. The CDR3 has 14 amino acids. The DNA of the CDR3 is TGTGCCAGCAGTGTGAGACAGGTAGATCAGCCCCAGCATTTT. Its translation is CASSVRQVDQPQHF.

The CDR3 nucleotides are TGTGCCAGCAGCGTATTTTGGGATCCGAGTCAGCCCCAGCATTTT. Translation: CASSVFWDPSQPQHF. The V gene is TRBV9, the J gene TRBJ1-5; D gene uncertain. Germline V CDR1 and CDR2: SGDLS, YYNGEE. The CDR3 totals 15 residues. V lost 1 base to trimming and J lost 6 bases, with 14 bases between them.

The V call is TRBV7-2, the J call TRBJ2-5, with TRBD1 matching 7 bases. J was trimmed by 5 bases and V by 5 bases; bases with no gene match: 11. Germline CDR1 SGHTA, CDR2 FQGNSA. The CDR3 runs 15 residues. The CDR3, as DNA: TGTGCCAGCAGCCAGAGGGACAGCTCCGTGGAGACCCAGTACTTC. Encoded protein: CASSQRDSSVETQYF.